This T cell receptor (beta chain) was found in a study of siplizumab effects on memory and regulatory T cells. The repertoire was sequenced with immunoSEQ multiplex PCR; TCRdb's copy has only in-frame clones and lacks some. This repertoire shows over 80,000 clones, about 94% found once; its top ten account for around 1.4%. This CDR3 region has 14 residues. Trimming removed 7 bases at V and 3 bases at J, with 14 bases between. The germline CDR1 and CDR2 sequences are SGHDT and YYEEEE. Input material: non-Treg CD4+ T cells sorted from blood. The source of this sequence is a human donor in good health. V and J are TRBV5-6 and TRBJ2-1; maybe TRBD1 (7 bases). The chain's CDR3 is CASVGGGLYNEQFF. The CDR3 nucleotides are TGTGCCAGCGTAGGAGGGGGCCTCTACAATGAGCAGTTCTTC.